This T cell receptor beta chain was recorded in a study of cytomegalovirus exposure and HLA in healthy donors (dated 2017 in TCRdb). General notes on the study: A later analysis indicated that the roughly 120 validation repertoires were generated on the platform also employed for the 700 or so repertoires of the first cohort. The study was designed to test whether signatures of past pathogen exposure could be identified by cataloging public T cell receptors. A separate validation cohort of about 110 different subjects was used in addition to the approximately 610-subject first cohort. High-throughput TCR immunosequencing, statistical association of individual TCRs with disease status, and machine learning were combined to predict cytomegalovirus infection status. What the authors observed across the whole study: In vitro tests confirmed that a few of the cytomegalovirus-associated TCR beta chains recognize cytomegalovirus antigens. A total of about 180 TCR beta chains were listed by the study as associated with cytomegalovirus. The validation cohort had no HLA typing available for a later analysis, so co-occurrence within that cohort was assessed over all 120 repertoires. The authors suggested that the approach could potentially be generalized to other disease states and immunological phenotypes. The classifier was reported to diagnose cytomegalovirus status with high specificity and sensitivity in both the original and validation cohorts. Most TCR sequences were seen in very few donors, while some public TCRs were found in many individuals. In a later analysis, TCRs clustered in the first cohort were found to also tend to co-occur in the 130 or so validation repertoires, with 90% to 95% of cluster scores above 0.

Donors formed part of the validation cohort, which comprised fewer than 150 subjects and was distinct from the first cohort of some 700 subjects. About this clone: There is no known antigen for this receptor. The input lacks base qualities; no much larger clone sits a single base away.

Germline trimming: 5 bases from V, 2 bases from J; junction bases outside gene matches: 6. Via the germline V gene (reference sequence), CDR1 is MNHEY and CDR2 SMNVEV. Reading from cysteine to phenylalanine, the CDR3 counts 16 amino acids. Left in the record is the CDR3 DNA by itself, 48 bases read in frame from the first base. Receptor libraries were prepared by the immunoSEQ multiplex PCR assay. Per the authors' processing: To diagnose cytomegalovirus status from the catalog of TCR beta chain sequences, a statistical classification framework was built. TCRdb re-hosts the immuneACCESS table, in-frame sequences only. Its copies lack some clones; in the studies checked, an unresolved V gene accounts for under half of them, and the cause for the rest is not known. V and J calls and clone size are copied from that table; D and trimming were computed from the DNA. The sample yields about 250,000 clones; less than 90% were counted once. 9.5% to 15% of the sample lies in the top ten.

The source is a young man in good health and CMV-seropositive. The sequencing input was PBMCs. The chain employs TRBV27 and TRBJ2-3; 11 central bases correspond to TRBD2. The CDR3 reads as follows: CASSTGTSGFTDTQYF. The bases are TGTGCCAGCAGTACCGGGACTAGCGGATTCACAGATACGCAGTATTTT.